This T cell receptor beta chain was retrieved from a study of blood T cell repertoires in COVID-19. As handled by the study authors: Reference gene primers were amplified, and this amplification served to estimate nucleated cell counts. TCRdb's table, derived via immunoSEQ multiplex PCR, lists solely in-frame clones and lacks some. Clone size and V and J calls were adopted from that table, with D and trimming inferred from the DNA. The profile shows about 120,000 clones, more than 70% of them singletons. Unmatched junction bases numbered 4, after V lost 4 bases and J lost 4 bases. Germline CDR1 and CDR2: SGHRS and YFSETQ. This CDR3 is built from 14 residues.

V is TRBV5-1 and J is TRBJ1-2; 10 bases match TRBD1. This sequence originates from a woman of 80 years or more with acute or convalescent COVID-19. Sequenced material: peripheral blood. CDR3 sequence (DNA): TGCGCCAGCAGCCGACAGGGGGCAGTCTATGGCTACACCTTC. It encodes CASSRQGAVYGYTF.